The TCR beta chain described here comes from a study of blood T cell repertoires in COVID-19. Study summary: Acute and convalescent COVID-19 samples came from the United States, Italy and Spain. PBMCs, B-cell-depleted T cells, or T cells provided the cDNA or gDNA that made up the material.

With 4 bases clipped from V and 4 bases from J, the junction kept 7 bases outside the gene matches. This CDR3 contains 15 residues. Germline CDR1 is MNHEY and CDR2 is SMNVEV (reference sequence). Authors' analysis steps: The authors estimated nucleated cell counts from reference gene primer amplification. Assay: immunoSEQ multiplex PCR; the TCRdb copy retains only in-frame clones and omits some. From that table come the V and J calls and clone size; the DNA was used to work out D and trimming. The sample includes fewer than 110,000 clones, approximately 80% of them seen just once. The V gene is TRBV27, the J gene TRBJ2-5, with 9 bases aligning to TRBD2. The receptor's source is a human donor in a cohort sampled during active or convalescent COVID-19. The sample comprised peripheral blood. The CDR3, as DNA: TGTGCCAGCAGTTCGGCGCGGGGGGGCCTAGAGACCCAGTACTTC. It codes for CASSSARGGLETQYF.